A single sample gave rise to the 11 T cell receptor beta chains below, sequenced in a study of T cell responses to AZD1222 COVID-19 vaccine (dated by TCRdb to about 2021). Libraries were constructed by the immunoSEQ multiplex PCR assay. TCRdb obtained this table from immuneACCESS and retained in-frame rearrangements with V and J assigned. These tables miss some clones; where compared with another copy, unresolved V genes account for less than half of the shortfall, and the remainder is unexplained. The sample profile shows about 100,000 clones; approximately 88% of them were found once. The ten largest clones add up to around 15% of the sample. This specimen's time point label, interpreted: baseline before first vaccination. The starting material was peripheral blood, obtained on day 0 of AZD1222 vaccination. The receptors come from an adult in good health.

The chain has TRBV5-1 and TRBJ2-2; D assignment may be TRBD1 or TRBD2 (6 bases each). The CDR3 has 14 amino acids. V gave up 5 bases and J gave up 6 bases, with 14 bases separating them. The germline V gene has CDR1 SGHRS and CDR2 YFSETQ. The CDR3 DNA reads TGCGCCAGCAGAGCGTGGGGGGCCGCCGGGGAGCTGTTTTTT. As protein: CASRAWGAAGELFF.

The chain carries TRBV7-9 and TRBJ2-7; 7 positions match TRBD1. Germline loops: CDR1 SEHNR, CDR2 FQNEAQ (reference sequence). Losses at the gene ends were 6 bases for V and 4 bases for J; bases not matched to a gene: 9. This CDR3 region has 14 residues. CDR3 DNA sequence: TGTGCCAGCAGTCAACCGGGACAGAGATACGAGCAGTACTTC. Its protein is CASSQPGQRYEQYF.

The V gene is TRBV19, the J gene TRBJ1-5; weak D call: TRBD1 (5 bases). Germline V lookup: CDR1 LNHDA, CDR2 SQIVND (reference sequence). V gave up 9 bases and J gave up 4 bases, with 22 bases separating them. This CDR3 contains 16 residues. The CDR3 here is CASRSEMGGVNQPQHF. The CDR3 region has the DNA TGTGCCAGCAGAAGTGAGATGGGGGGGGTGAATCAGCCCCAGCATTTT.

This chain uses TRBV24-1 with TRBJ1-2, with a tentative D call TRBD1 (5 bases). The CDR3 contains 13 residues. Germline V gives CDR1 KGHDR, CDR2 SFDVKD. V lost 5 bases and J 8 bases, leaving 14 bases between the germline ends. CDR3 sequence (DNA): TGTGCCACCAGTGCTTGGGGGACTGCGGGCTACACCTTC. It yields the protein CATSAWGTAGYTF.

The gene calls are TRBV6-6 and TRBJ1-4; TRBD1 might be the D (6 bases). Between the trimmed V and J ends, which lost 2 bases and 7 bases, there was a span of 14 bases. The CDR3 is 15 residues long. The V gene's germline CDR1 is MNHNY and CDR2 SVGAGI (reference sequence). CDR3 sequence reads: CASSYREGGGEKLFF. The CDR3 region has the DNA TGTGCCAGCAGTTACAGGGAAGGGGGGGGTGAAAAACTGTTTTTT.

This clone was seen a single time. V and J are TRBV6-5 and TRBJ2-1, with D unresolved. With 7 bases removed from V and 0 bases from J, the gap between germline ends came to 10 bases. Germline V gene sequence: CDR1 MNHEY, CDR2 SVGAGI. The CDR3 covers 14 residues. DNA for the CDR3: TGTGCCAGCACGGGCAGCAGCTCCTACAATGAGCAGTTCTTC. It translates to CASTGSSSYNEQFF.

The chain combines TRBV13 with TRBJ2-3; 13 nucleotides align to TRBD2. The length of the CDR3 is 18 residues. Germline assignment: CDR1 PRHDT and CDR2 FYEKMQ (reference sequence). V lost 4 bases, J lost 0 bases, and 7 bases stayed unmatched. This chain's CDR3 is CASSSTSGRFTSTDTQYF. CDR3 sequence (DNA): TGTGCCAGCAGCTCGACTAGCGGGAGGTTCACTAGCACAGATACGCAGTATTTT.

The chain recombines TRBV7-2 with TRBJ1-2; D perhaps matches TRBD1 (5 bases). V dropped 2 bases and J dropped 0 bases, with 13 bases sitting between them. This CDR3 is 16 amino acids long. CDR1 is SGHTA and CDR2 is FQGNSA in the germline V gene. The CDR3 nucleotides read TGTGCCAGCAGCTTATCCCGACAGACTTCTAACTATGGCTACACCTTC. Its translation is CASSLSRQTSNYGYTF.

The chain recombines TRBV5-1 with TRBJ1-1; TRBD1 agrees at 8 bases. The trim removed 2 bases at V and 10 bases at J, leaving 10 bases unmatched. Germline CDR1 is SGHRS and CDR2 is YFSETQ. The CDR3 has 14 residues. CDR3 DNA sequence: TGCGCCAGCAGCTTTCAGGGGGCGCGTGGTCTAGCTTTCTTT. It yields the protein CASSFQGARGLAFF.

The J gene is TRBJ1-2, the V gene TRBV5-4, with 8 bases matching TRBD1. V gave up 2 bases and J gave up 4 bases; unmatched junction bases: 13. The CDR3 extends over 17 amino acids. Germline-derived CDR1 and CDR2 are SGHNT and YYREEE (reference sequence). CDR3 amino acids: CASSLLRGGQDLYGYTF. DNA of the CDR3: TGTGCCAGCAGCTTACTTAGGGGGGGACAGGACCTCTATGGCTACACCTTC. The whole variable domain, filled in from reference TRBV5-4 and TRBJ1-2, reads ETGVTQSPTHLIKTRGQQVTLRCSSQSGHNTVSWYQQALGQGPQFIFQYYREEENGRGNFPPRFSGLQFPNYSSELNVNALELDDSALYLCASSLLRGGQDLYGYTFGSGTRLTVV.

The CDR3 bases are TGTGCCAGCAACCTCGGGCCCGTGGACTATGGCTACACCTTC. It encodes CASNLGPVDYGYTF. V gene TRBV28 combines with J gene TRBJ1-2; D is uncertain. Germline values: CDR1 MDHEN, CDR2 SYDVKM. CDR3 length: 14 residues. V was pared by 7 bases and J by 3 bases, with 15 bases between.